The present T cell receptor beta chain was sequenced within a study of T cell responses to AZD1222 COVID-19 vaccine (TCRdb year 2021). As for the study more broadly: A total of just over 230 trial participants underwent TCR sequencing, of whom some 210 received two doses of AZD1222 and about 26 received two doses of the MenACWY control vaccine. Trial participants were enrolled by age into 18-55, 56-69 and 70-plus year subgroups, with about 150, 28 and 57 TCR-sequenced participants respectively. Results the study describes overall, beyond this receptor: Conclusions about previously exposed vaccinees are limited, since just 5 to 7 AZD1222 recipients were seropositive for SARS-CoV-2 at baseline. Vaccine-associated CD4 TCRs spanned the whole spike protein, with dominant responses in regions 160-218 and 743-854. Participants were mostly white British and included more females than males, and it was suggested by the authors that clonal diversity may have been underestimated. The 56-69-year group was small, and its depth increase did not reach significance, likely because of low power. A significant rise in spike-specific TCR breadth and depth was observed after two AZD1222 doses relative to day 0 and relative to MenACWY recipients. Reportedly, almost half of the unique spike-specific TCRs recognized epitopes lying outside the regions that are mutated in the B.1.351 and B.1.1.7 variants. Because no day 14 peak-response samples were available, the repertoires could be characterized only after the peak T cell response.

Concerning this clone: Its cognate antigen has yet to be identified. Base-call qualities are not available, and no considerably larger clone is one nucleotide away.

The CDR3 regions of human TCRbeta chains were analyzed by immunosequencing. In the original analysis: TCRs in the repertoires were matched against a reference library of SARS-CoV-2-specific TCRs that had been generated with the MIRA antigen-specificity platform. Breadth was defined as the fraction of unique TCRs that were SARS-CoV-2-associated. Depth was defined as the fraction of total T cells that were SARS-CoV-2-associated. Using the MIRA data, every spike-specific TCR was mapped to the spike region that the TCR reacted to and assigned to either a CD4 or a CD8 class. Log10-transformed breadth and depth values were compared by one-way ANOVA with Sidak's multiple comparisons tests. TCRdb limited this immuneACCESS table to in-frame rearrangements with V and J called. A share of clones is missing; checked studies link under half to unresolved V genes, and the rest is unexplained. Clonal size and the V and J genes are those of that table, whereas D and trimming came from the DNA. The table for this sample lists under 100,000 clones; about 91% of them were counted only once. The ten largest clonotypes hold approximately 7% of the sample.

The sample's time point label is to be understood as: baseline before first vaccination. Sample treatment or condition, as interpreted from the label and publication: meningococcal conjugate vaccine given as trial control. Vaccinee samples were obtained from the UK trials COV001 and COV002, which included a single-blind randomized controlled phase 2/3 trial of AZD1222 (ChAdOx1 nCoV-19) in healthy adults. For TCRbeta chain sequencing, PBMC samples were collected from trial participants at day 0 and at day 28 after the second dose. CDR1 LGHNA and CDR2 YSLEER are derived from the germline V gene. Inclusive of the bounding cysteine and phenylalanine, the CDR3 is 17 residues long. The retained sequence is limited to the CDR3, 51 bases, with the frame set at the first base. Ends trimmed: V by 0 bases, J by 4 bases; bases unmatched to a gene: 12.

The sequence links TRBV4-3 to TRBJ2-7; the central 7 bases match TRBD2. Here the sequenced sample was peripheral blood, taken on day 0 of MenACWY control vaccination. The receptor's source is an adult in good health. The CDR3 region has the sequence CASSQEVDFSGRYEQYF. The nucleotide sequence is given as TGCGCCAGCAGCCAAGAGGTGGATTTTAGCGGGCGGTACGAGCAGTACTTC.